This TCR beta chain was profiled in a study of response to subunit inactivated influenza vaccine. Regarding this clonotype: Its antigen is still unknown.

Findings of the study overall: Every seasonal influenza vaccination brings in few new T cells, the authors suggested.

MiXCR, applied by TCRdb to the RT-PCR reads, yields one record per CDR3 protein. The table has hundreds of thousands of distinct CDR3 sequences, approximately 7.7% seen once; the top ten hold roughly 13%. This specimen consisted of PBMCs from blood, obtained 23 to 25 months after vaccination. This sequence originates from a man aged 45-69 years who received an inactivated influenza vaccine.

In DNA form, the CDR3 reads TGCAGTGGCAGTAACAGGGACGAGCAGTACTTC. Translating gives CSGSNRDEQYF. The chain couples TRBV20-1 to TRBJ2-7; possible D gene TRBD1, 6 bases. V dropped 7 bases and J dropped 5 bases, with 12 bases sitting between them. Germline CDR1 and CDR2: DFQATT and SNEGSKA (reference sequence). The CDR3 sequence is 11 residues long.